The 13 T cell receptor beta chains listed next were all sequenced from one sample in a study of graft-versus-host responses after intestinal transplantation. Responders (200,000, CFSE-labeled) were co-plated with 200,000 irradiated, violet-dye-labeled stimulators. Here immunoSEQ multiplex PCR was the method, and the copy in TCRdb shows in-frame clones only, minus some. This table holds 13,000 to 15,000 clones, more than 30% found once. Sequenced material: alloreactive CD8+ T cells from a mixed lymphocyte reaction culture, taken before intestinal transplant. Subset here: CFSE-low proliferating T cells sorted from approximately 6-day pre-transplant mixed lymphocyte reaction (GvH or HvG direction). Source of these receptors: a human patient who received an intestinal transplant.

The V gene is TRBV5-8, the J gene TRBJ1-2, with 7 nucleotides matching TRBD1. The germline V gene has CDR1 SGHTS and CDR2 YDEGEE. The J segment lost 7 bases and the V segment lost 4 bases, leaving 4 bases of the junction unmatched. The CDR3 contains 12 residues. CDR3 coding DNA: TGTGCCAGCAGCACAGACAGGGTTGGCTACACCTTC. The encoded protein is CASSTDRVGYTF.

This clone was counted at least ten times. The rearrangement links TRBV7-9 to TRBJ1-2; D gene uncertain. Germline CDR1 and CDR2: SEHNR and FQNEAQ (reference sequence). The ends were cut back, 7 bases at V and 8 bases at J, with 20 bases in the middle. CDR3 length: 14 residues. CDR3 DNA: TGTGCCAGCACCCTCCTCGGGGAGTTTCAGGGCTACACCTTC. Translation: CASTLLGEFQGYTF.

This clone has a handful of counts. The gene calls are TRBV28 and TRBJ2-1, with TRBD2 identical over 10 bases. V was clipped by 2 bases and J by 6 bases; unmatched bases: 10. The CDR3 is 17 residues long. CDR1 and CDR2 (germline): MDHEN, SYDVKM. This CDR3 is CASSLPARLAGVNEQFF. DNA of the CDR3: TGTGCCAGCAGTTTACCCGCTCGCCTAGCGGGAGTCAATGAGCAGTTCTTC.

The chain has TRBV5-5 and TRBJ2-2, with 8 bases matching TRBD1. This CDR3 has 14 amino acids. Germline V gives CDR1 SGHKS, CDR2 YYEKEE (reference sequence). Trimming took 2 bases from V and 6 from J; bases not matched to a gene: 3. CDR3 nucleotides: TGTGCCAGCAGCTTTGGACAGGGACCCGGGGAGCTGTTTTTT. Translated, it gives CASSFGQGPGELFF.

CDR3 sequence (DNA): TGTGCCAGCAGCTCTGGACTACCCACAGATACGCAGTATTTT. This encodes CASSSGLPTDTQYF. The chain couples TRBV7-8 to TRBJ2-3; perhaps TRBD2 as D (6 bases). The CDR3 is 14 amino acids. Germline CDR1 and CDR2: SGHVS and FQNEAQ. The V gene lost 4 bases and the J gene lost 2 bases, with 10 bases spanning the gap.

The chain is built from TRBV5-5 and TRBJ2-1; 13 bases fit TRBD2. The CDR3 spans 15 residues. Germline trimming cut 5 bases from V and 4 bases from J; bases unmatched to any gene: 3. Germline V CDR1 and CDR2: SGHKS, YYEKEE (reference sequence). CDR3 nucleotides: TGTGCCAGCAGGGAGGGACTAGCGGGGTACAATGAGCAGTTCTTC. Translated, it gives CASREGLAGYNEQFF. Full variable domain (missing parts from reference TRBV5-5 and TRBJ2-1): DAGVTQSPTHLIKTRGQQVTLRCSPISGHKSVSWYQQVLGQGPQFIFQYYEKEERGRGNFPDRFSARQFPNYSSELNVNALLLGDSALYLCASREGLAGYNEQFFGPGTRLTVL.

This clone was seen more than once but under ten times. The chain employs TRBV6-1 and TRBJ2-7; 8 bases match TRBD1. This CDR3 has 12 residues. Germline trimming cut 8 bases from V and 6 bases from J; bases unmatched to any gene: 6. Per the germline V gene, CDR1 is MNHNS and CDR2 is SASEGT. CDR3: CASVLTGVEQYF. For the CDR3, the DNA is TGTGCCAGCGTTTTGACAGGGGTCGAGCAGTACTTC.

The genes are TRBV7-9 and TRBJ2-3; D remains unclear. This CDR3 comprises 12 residues. The V end lost 6 bases, the J end lost 4 bases, and 8 bases lay between the germline ends. Germline CDR1 and CDR2: SEHNR and FQNEAQ (reference sequence). Here the CDR3 DNA reads TGTGCCAGCAGTGCGGCAGCAGATACGCAGTATTTT. Its protein is CASSAAADTQYF.

The V gene is TRBV19, the J gene TRBJ1-1, with 7 bases aligning to TRBD1. The CDR3 is made up of 14 amino acids. The V gene's germline CDR1 is LNHDA and CDR2 SQIVND (reference sequence). V gave up 7 bases and J gave up 0 bases; unmatched junction bases: 5. The CDR3 nucleotides are TGTGCCAGTACCCCCGGACAGGTGAACACTGAAGCTTTCTTT. This translates into CASTPGQVNTEAFF.

The rearrangement joins TRBV27 to TRBJ1-1; weak D call: TRBD1 (5 bases). V was trimmed by 4 bases and J by 3 bases, leaving 12 bases between them. In germline, CDR1 is MNHEY, CDR2 SMNVEV (reference sequence). The CDR3 consists of 14 residues. CDR3 amino acids: CASSYGGGYTEAFF. The CDR3 coding sequence is TGTGCCAGCAGTTATGGTGGGGGGTACACTGAAGCTTTCTTT.

The V and J genes are TRBV4-1 and TRBJ1-2; TRBD1 aligns across 7 bases. The trim removed 1 base at V and 8 bases at J, leaving 19 bases unmatched. The length of the CDR3 is 18 residues. Per the germline V gene, CDR1 is MGHRA and CDR2 is YSYEKL. CDR3 protein: CASSQGTLALGTELGYTF. The CDR3 region has the DNA TGCGCCAGCAGCCAAGGCACTTTAGCACTAGGGACAGAACTCGGCTACACCTTC.

The chain's CDR3 is CASSVGTSGRTYEQYF. CDR3 sequence (DNA): TGTGCCAGCAGCGTAGGGACTAGCGGGCGGACCTACGAGCAGTACTTC. The gene calls are TRBV9 and TRBJ2-7; 11 bases are shared with TRBD2. J was trimmed by 2 bases and V by 0 bases; bases with no gene match: 4. The germline V gene has CDR1 SGDLS and CDR2 YYNGEE. This CDR3 is built from 16 residues.

By share of the sample, this clone is medium-sized. The chain joins TRBV29-1 to TRBJ2-1; 11 bases line up with TRBD2. The V segment lost 3 bases and the J segment 12 bases; nucleotides outside the gene matches: 13. Germline V gene data show CDR1 as SQVTM and CDR2 as ANQGSEA. The CDR3 runs 15 residues. The CDR3 sequence is CSVELAGGPENMQFF. CDR3 DNA sequence: TGCAGCGTTGAGTTAGCGGGAGGGCCGGAGAACATGCAGTTCTTC.